In this sample, the clone carrying this TCR beta chain turned up a few times. Antigen unknown. Purities in excess of 95% were seen in all sorted populations. The data were obtained in a study of beta chain features in type 1 diabetes. Whole-study context: What patients shared with healthy donors was a similar profile of age, gender and cell yields. Broader study findings: Shortening of TCRB CDR3s, moderate but significant, appeared in all four CD4+ subsets of Type 1 diabetes patients. Naive, central memory and regulatory TCRB repertoires appeared more similar among patients than healthy donors. Cells expressing TCR highly could be over-represented by cDNA sequencing.

Of the isolated RNA, all was reverse transcribed, and so the sequenced material was expressed TCRB transcripts. Clones were read by immunoSEQ multiplex PCR, and TCRdb kept only the in-frame ones, dropping some. The table lists under 850,000 clones, around an eighth of them singletons. Trimming left V 0 bases short and J 0 bases short, with 6 bases between. The CDR3 is 15 amino acids. Germline values: CDR1 MDHEN, CDR2 SYDVKM. The sequence was collected from a man in his late teens or twenties with type 1 diabetes. V and J are TRBV28 and TRBJ1-5, with D maybe TRBD1 (5 bases). Material: naive CD4+ T cells from blood. The CDR3 DNA sequence: TGTGCCAGCAGTTTATGGGACAATAGCAATCAGCCCCAGCATTTT. It codes for CASSLWDNSNQPQHF.